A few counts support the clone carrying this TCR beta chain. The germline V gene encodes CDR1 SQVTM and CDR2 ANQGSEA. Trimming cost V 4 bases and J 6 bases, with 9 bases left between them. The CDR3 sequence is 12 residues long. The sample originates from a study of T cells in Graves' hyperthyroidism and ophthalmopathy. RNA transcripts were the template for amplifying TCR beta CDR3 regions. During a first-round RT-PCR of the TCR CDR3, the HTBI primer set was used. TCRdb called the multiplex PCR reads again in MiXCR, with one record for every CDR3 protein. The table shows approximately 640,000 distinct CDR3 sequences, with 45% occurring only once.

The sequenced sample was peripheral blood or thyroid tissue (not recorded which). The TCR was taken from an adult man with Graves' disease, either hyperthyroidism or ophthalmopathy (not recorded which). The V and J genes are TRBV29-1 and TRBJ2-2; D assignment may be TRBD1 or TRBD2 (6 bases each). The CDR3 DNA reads TGCAGCGTTGGGGGGGCACCCGGGGAGCTGTTTTTT. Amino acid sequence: CSVGGAPGELFF.